This T cell receptor beta chain originates from a study of technical replicates of blood from a few donors. Some clones are missing from TCRdb's copy, which holds only in-frame ones; the method was immunoSEQ multiplex PCR. The data hold tens of thousands of clones, with roughly 92% observed a single time. The CDR3 contains 14 residues. The V gene's germline CDR1 is MNHEY and CDR2 SMNVEV (reference sequence). Trimming cost V 7 bases and J 2 bases, with 14 bases left between them. The genes are TRBV27 and TRBJ1-2; TRBD1 is a possible D gene (5 bases). Sample: T cells isolated from PBMCs. This receptor was obtained from a human donor in good health. This CDR3 reads CASTISRGNYGYTF. The CDR3 DNA is TGTGCCAGCACGATATCACGGGGGAACTATGGCTACACCTTC.